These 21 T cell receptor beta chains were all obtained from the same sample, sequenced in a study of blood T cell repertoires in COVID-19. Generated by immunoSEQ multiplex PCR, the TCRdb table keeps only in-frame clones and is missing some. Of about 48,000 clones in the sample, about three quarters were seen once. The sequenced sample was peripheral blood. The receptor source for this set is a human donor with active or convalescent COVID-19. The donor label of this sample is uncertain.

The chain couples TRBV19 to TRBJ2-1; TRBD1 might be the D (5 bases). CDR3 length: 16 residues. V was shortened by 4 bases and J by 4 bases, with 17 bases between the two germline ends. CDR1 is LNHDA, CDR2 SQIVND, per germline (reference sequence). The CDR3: CASSRETAQSYNEQFF. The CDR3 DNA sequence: TGTGCCAGTAGTAGAGAGACAGCCCAGTCTTACAATGAGCAGTTCTTC.

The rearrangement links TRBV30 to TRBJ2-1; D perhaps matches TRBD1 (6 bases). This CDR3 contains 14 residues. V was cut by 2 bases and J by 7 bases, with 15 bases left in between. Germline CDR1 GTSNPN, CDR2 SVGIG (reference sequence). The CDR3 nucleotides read TGTGCCTGGAGTCTCACAGGGCCGCGAAATGAGCAGTTCTTC. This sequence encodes CAWSLTGPRNEQFF.

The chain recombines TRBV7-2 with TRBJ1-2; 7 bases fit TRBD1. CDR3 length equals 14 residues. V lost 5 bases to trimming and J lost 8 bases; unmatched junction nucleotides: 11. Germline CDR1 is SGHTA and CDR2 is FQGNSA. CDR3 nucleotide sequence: TGTGCCAGCAGCCAGCAGACAGGGTATTTCGGCTACACCTTC. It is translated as CASSQQTGYFGYTF. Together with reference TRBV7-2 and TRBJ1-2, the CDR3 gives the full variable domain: GAGVSQSPSNKVTEKGKDVELRCDPISGHTALYWYRQSLGQGLEFLIYFQGNSAPDKSGLPSDRFSAERTGGSVSTLTIQRTQQEDSAVYLCASSQQTGYFGYTFGSGTRLTVV.

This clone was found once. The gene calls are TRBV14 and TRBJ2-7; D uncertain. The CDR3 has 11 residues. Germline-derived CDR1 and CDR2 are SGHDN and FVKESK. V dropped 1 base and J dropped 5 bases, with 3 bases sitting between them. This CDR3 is CASSQVNEQYF. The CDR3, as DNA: TGTGCCAGCAGCCAAGTCAACGAGCAGTACTTC.

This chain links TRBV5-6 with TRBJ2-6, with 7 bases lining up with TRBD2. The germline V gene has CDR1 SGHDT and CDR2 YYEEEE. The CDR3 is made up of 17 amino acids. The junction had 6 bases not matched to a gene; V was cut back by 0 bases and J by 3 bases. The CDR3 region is CASSLVLREYGANVLTF. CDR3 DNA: TGTGCCAGCAGCTTGGTACTGCGGGAGTATGGGGCCAACGTCCTGACTTTC.

The CDR3 nucleotides are TGTGCCAGCAGCGTACGACTAGCGGGAGGCACCGGGGAGCTGTTTTTT. Translating it yields CASSVRLAGGTGELFF. J is TRBJ2-2 and V is TRBV9; 13 bases align to TRBD2. The CDR3 runs 16 residues. With V trimmed by 1 base and J by 4 bases, 1 base remained unmatched. Germline CDR1 is SGDLS and CDR2 is YYNGEE. Looking up the rest from reference TRBV9 and TRBJ2-2 gives the full variable domain: DSGVTQTPKHLITATGQRVTLRCSPRSGDLSVYWYQQSLDQGLQFLIQYYNGEERAKGNILERFSAQQFPDLHSELNLSSLELGDSALYFCASSVRLAGGTGELFFGEGSRLTVL.

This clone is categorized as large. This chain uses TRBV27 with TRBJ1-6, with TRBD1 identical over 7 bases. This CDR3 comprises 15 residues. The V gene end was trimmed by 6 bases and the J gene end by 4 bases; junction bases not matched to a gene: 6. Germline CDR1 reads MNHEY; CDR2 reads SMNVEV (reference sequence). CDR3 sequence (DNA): TGTGCCAGCAGGGGAGACAGGGCATATAATTCACCCCTCCACTTT. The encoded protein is CASRGDRAYNSPLHF.

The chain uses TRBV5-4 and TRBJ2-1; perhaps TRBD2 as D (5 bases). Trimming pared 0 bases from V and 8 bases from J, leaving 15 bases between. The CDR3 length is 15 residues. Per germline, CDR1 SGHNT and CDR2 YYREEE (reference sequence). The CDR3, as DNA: TGTGCCAGCAGCTTGGAGCTAGCTGAGGGCGATGAGCAGTTCTTC. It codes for CASSLELAEGDEQFF.

The DNA for the CDR3 is TGTGCCAGCTCACCGAACCAGGATCAGCCCCAGCATTTT. The encoded protein is CASSPNQDQPQHF. The chain carries TRBV18 and TRBJ1-5; D remains unclear. The length of the CDR3 is 13 residues. The germline gives CDR1 KGHSH, CDR2 LQKENI. Trimming cost V 3 bases and J 5 bases, with 8 bases left between them.

This CDR3 is CASSLGTYTYEQYF. For the CDR3, the DNA is TGTGCCAGCAGCTTAGGGACATATACCTACGAGCAGTACTTC. The V and J genes are TRBV7-6 and TRBJ2-7; TRBD1 might be the D (5 bases). V was trimmed by 1 base and J by 2 bases, leaving 9 bases between them. CDR3 length equals 14 residues. The germline CDR1 and CDR2 sequences are SGHVS and FNYEAQ. Drawing the rest from reference TRBV7-6 and TRBJ2-7, the complete variable domain is GAGVSQSPRYKVTKRGQDVALRCDPISGHVSLYWYRQALGQGPEFLTYFNYEAQQDKSGLPNDRFSAERPEGSISTLTIQRTEQRDSAMYRCASSLGTYTYEQYFGPGTRLTVT.

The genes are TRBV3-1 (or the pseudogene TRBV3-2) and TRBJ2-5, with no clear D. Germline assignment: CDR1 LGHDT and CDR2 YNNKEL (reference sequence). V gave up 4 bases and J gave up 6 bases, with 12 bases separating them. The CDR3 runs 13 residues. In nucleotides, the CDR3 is TGTGCCAGCAGCCCCTCCCAGTACCAGACCCAGTACTTC. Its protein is CASSPSQYQTQYF.

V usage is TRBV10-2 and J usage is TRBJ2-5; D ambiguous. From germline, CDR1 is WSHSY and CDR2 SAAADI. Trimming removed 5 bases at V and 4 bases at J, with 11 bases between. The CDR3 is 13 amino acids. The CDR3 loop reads CASSLPPLETQYF. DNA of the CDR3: TGCGCCAGCAGTCTACCTCCCTTAGAGACCCAGTACTTC.

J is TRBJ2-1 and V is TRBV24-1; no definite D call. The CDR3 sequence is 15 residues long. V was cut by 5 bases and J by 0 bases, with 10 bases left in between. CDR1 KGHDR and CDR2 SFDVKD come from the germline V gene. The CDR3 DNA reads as TGTGCCACCAGTGGGAGCTCGGGCTCCTACAATGAGCAGTTCTTC. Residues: CATSGSSGSYNEQFF.

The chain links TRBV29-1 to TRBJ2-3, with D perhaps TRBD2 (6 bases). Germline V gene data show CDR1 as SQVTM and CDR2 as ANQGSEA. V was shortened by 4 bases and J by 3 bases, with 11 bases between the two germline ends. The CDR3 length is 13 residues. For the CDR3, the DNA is TGCAGCGTTGTGCGGGATCGGACAGATACGCAGTATTTT. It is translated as CSVVRDRTDTQYF.

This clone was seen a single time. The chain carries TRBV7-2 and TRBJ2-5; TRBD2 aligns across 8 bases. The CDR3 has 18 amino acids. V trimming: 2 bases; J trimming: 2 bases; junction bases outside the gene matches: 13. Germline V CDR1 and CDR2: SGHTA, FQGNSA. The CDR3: CASSLKFWGSGDQETQYF. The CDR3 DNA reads TGTGCCAGCAGCTTAAAATTCTGGGGTAGCGGGGATCAAGAGACCCAGTACTTC. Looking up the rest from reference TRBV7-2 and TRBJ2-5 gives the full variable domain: GAGVSQSPSNKVTEKGKDVELRCDPISGHTALYWYRQSLGQGLEFLIYFQGNSAPDKSGLPSDRFSAERTGGSVSTLTIQRTQQEDSAVYLCASSLKFWGSGDQETQYFGPGTRLLVL.

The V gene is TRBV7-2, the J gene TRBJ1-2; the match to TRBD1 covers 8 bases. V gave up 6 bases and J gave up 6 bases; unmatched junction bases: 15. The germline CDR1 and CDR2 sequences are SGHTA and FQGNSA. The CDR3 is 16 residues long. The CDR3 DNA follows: TGTGCCAGCAGTTCTACTGCAGGGGGCGCGGTAGATGGCTACACCTTC. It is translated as CASSSTAGGAVDGYTF.

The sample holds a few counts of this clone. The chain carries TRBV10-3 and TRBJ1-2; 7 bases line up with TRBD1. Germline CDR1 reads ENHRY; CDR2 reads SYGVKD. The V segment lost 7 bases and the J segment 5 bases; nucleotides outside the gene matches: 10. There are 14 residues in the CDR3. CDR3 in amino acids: CAITEDREAYGYTF. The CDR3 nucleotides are TGTGCCATCACCGAAGACAGGGAGGCTTATGGCTACACCTTC.

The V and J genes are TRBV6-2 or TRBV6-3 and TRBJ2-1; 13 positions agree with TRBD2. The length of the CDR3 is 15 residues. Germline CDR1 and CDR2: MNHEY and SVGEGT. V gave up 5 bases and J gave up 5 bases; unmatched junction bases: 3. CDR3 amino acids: CASSPGTSGNNEQFF. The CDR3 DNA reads TGTGCCAGCAGTCCCGGGACTAGCGGGAACAATGAGCAGTTCTTC.

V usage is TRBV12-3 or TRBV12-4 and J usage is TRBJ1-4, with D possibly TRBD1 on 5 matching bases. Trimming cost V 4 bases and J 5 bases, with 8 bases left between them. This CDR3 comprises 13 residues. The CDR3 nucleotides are TGTGCCAGCAGTTCCGGACACAATGAAAAACTGTTTTTT. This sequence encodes CASSSGHNEKLFF.

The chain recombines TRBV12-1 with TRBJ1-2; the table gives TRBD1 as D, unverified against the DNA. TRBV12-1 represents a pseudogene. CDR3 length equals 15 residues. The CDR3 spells CASRRTGDDNYGYTF. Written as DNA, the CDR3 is TGTGCCAGCAGACGGACAGGGGACGATAACTATGGCTACACCTTC.

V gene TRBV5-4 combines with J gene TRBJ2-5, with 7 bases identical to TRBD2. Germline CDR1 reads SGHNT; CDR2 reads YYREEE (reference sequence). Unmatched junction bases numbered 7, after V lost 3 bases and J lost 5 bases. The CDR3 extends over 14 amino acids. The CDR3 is CASSSREEGETQYF. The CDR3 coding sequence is TGTGCCAGCAGCTCTCGGGAGGAGGGGGAGACCCAGTACTTC.